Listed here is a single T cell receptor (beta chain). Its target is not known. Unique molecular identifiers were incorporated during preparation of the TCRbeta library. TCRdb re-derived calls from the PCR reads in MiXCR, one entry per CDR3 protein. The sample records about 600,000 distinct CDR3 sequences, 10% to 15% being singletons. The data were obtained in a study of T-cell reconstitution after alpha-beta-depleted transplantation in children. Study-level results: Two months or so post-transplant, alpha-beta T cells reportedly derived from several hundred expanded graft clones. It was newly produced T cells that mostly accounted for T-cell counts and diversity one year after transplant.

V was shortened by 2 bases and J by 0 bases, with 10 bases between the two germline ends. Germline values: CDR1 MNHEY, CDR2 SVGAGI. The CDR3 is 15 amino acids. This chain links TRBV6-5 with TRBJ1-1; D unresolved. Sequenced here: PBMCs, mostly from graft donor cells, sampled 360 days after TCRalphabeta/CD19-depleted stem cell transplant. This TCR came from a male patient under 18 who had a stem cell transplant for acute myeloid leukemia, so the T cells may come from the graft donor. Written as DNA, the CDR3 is TGTGCCAGCAGTTACAAGCACGCCATGAACACTGAAGCTTTCTTT. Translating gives CASSYKHAMNTEAFF.